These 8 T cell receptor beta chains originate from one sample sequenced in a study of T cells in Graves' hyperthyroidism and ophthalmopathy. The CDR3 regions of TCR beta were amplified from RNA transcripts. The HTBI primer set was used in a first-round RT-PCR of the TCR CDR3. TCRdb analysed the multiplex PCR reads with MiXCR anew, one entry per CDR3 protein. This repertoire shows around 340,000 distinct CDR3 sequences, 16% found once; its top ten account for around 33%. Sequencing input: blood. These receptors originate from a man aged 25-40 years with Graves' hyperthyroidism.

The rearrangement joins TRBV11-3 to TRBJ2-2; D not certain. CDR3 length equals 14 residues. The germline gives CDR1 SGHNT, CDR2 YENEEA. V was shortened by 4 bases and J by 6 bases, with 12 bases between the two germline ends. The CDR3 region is CASSSGSGPGELFF. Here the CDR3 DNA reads TGTGCCAGCAGCTCCGGGTCGGGCCCCGGGGAGCTGTTTTTT.

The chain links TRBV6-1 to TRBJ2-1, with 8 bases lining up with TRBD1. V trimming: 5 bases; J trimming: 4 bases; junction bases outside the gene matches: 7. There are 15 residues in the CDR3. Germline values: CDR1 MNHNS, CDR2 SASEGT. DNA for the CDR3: TGTGCCAGCAGTCCAGGGGGCGGCACATACAATGAGCAGTTCTTC. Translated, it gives CASSPGGGTYNEQFF.

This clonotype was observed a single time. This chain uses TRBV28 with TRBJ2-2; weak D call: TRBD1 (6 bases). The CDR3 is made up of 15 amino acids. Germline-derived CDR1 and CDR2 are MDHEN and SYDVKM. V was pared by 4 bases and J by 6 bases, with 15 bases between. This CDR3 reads CASSSDRIIPGELFF. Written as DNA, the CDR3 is TGTGCCAGCAGTTCGGACAGAATAATACCCGGGGAGCTGTTTTTT.

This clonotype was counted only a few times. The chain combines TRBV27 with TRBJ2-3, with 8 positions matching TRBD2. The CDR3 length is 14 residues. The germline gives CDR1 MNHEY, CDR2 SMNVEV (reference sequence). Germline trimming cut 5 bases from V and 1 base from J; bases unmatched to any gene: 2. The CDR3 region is CASSGAGGTDTQYF. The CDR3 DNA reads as TGTGCCAGCAGTGGAGCGGGAGGCACAGATACGCAGTATTTT.

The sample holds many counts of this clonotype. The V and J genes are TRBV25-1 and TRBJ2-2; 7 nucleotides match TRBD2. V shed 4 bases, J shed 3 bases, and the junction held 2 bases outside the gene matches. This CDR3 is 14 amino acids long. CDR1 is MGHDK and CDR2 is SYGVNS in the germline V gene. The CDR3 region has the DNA TGTGCCAGCAGTGGACGGGAGGACACCGGGGAGCTGTTTTTT. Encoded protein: CASSGREDTGELFF.

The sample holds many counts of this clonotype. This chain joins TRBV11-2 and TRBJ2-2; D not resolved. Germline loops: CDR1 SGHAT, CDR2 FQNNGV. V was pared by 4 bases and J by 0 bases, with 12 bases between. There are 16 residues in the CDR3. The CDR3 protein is CASSSRGRSNTGELFF. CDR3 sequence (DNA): TGTGCCAGCAGCTCCCGAGGCAGGTCGAACACCGGGGAGCTGTTTTTT.

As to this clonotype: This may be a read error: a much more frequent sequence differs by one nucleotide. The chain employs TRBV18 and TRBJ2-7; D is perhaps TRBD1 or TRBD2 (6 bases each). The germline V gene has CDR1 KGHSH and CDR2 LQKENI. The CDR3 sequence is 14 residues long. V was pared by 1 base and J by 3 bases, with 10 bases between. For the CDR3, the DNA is TGTGCCAGCTCACCACAAAAGGGGGGCTACGAGCAGTACTTC. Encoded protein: CASSPQKGGYEQYF.

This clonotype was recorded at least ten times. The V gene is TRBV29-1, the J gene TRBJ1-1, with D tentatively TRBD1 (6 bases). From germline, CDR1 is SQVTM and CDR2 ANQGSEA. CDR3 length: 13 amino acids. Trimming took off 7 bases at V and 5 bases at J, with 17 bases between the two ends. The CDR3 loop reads CSGIRTVETEAFF. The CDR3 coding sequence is TGCAGCGGAATAAGGACAGTCGAGACTGAAGCTTTCTTT. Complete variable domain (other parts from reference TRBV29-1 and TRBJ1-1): SAVISQKPSRDICQRGTSLTIQCQVDSQVTMMFWYRQQPGQSLTLIATANQGSEATYESGFVIDKFPISRPNLTFSTLTVSNMSPEDSSIYLCSGIRTVETEAFFGQGTRLTVV.